This TCR beta chain was captured in a study of beta chain features in type 1 diabetes. Study-wide results and limits: Across all four CD4+ subsets, people with type 1 diabetes showed modestly shorter TCRB CDR3s. Individuals with type 1 diabetes displayed fewer insertions and more deletions at VDJ junctions.

Reverse transcription of all isolated RNA meant that expressed TCRB transcripts were sequenced. About 3.57 million reads per sample were averaged for naive, central memory and regulatory samples. Using immunoSEQ multiplex PCR, the repertoire was profiled, and TCRdb retains in-frame clones only, with some absent. The sample gives 600,000 or so clones, around an eighth of which show up once; around 0.12% is in the top ten. One heparinised draw, averaging about 116 mL, was taken per donor. There are a few counts of this clone. Its target is not known. Per the germline V gene, CDR1 is SGHNT and CDR2 is YENEEA. The CDR3 is made up of 15 amino acids. V gave up 1 base and J gave up 5 bases, with 13 bases separating them.

The V gene is TRBV11-3, the J gene TRBJ2-3; D might be TRBD2 (7 bases). The TCR was taken from a man aged 25-40 years with type 1 diabetes. Sequencing used naive CD4+ T cells from blood. CDR3 coding DNA: TGTGCCAGCAGCTTAGGTGGGGGGGCTGAAGATACGCAGTATTTT. It yields the protein CASSLGGGAEDTQYF.